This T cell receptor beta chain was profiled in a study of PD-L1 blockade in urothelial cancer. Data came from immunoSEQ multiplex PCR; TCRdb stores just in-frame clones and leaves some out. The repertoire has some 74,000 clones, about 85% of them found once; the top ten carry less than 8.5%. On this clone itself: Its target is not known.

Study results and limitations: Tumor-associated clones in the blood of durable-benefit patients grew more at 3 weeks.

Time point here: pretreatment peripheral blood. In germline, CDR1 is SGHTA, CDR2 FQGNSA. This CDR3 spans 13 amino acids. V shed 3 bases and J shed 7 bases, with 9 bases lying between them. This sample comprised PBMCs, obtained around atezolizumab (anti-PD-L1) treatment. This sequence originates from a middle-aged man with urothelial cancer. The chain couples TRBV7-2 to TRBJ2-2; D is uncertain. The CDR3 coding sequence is TGTGCCAGCAGCTTCGTGCGGATCGGGGAGCTGTTTTTT. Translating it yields CASSFVRIGELFF.